Below, one TCR beta chain is given with its context. It was during active infection that Seattle patients were enrolled and then longitudinally followed. This sample was taken from a study of blood T cell repertoires in COVID-19. At the level of the study: The United States, Italy and Spain were the sources of the acute and convalescent COVID-19 samples. The cDNA or gDNA used as material had been derived from T cells, B-cell-depleted T cells, or PBMCs.

Authors' data handling: For nucleated cells, counts were estimated from reference gene primer amplification. Sequenced by immunoSEQ multiplex PCR; TCRdb stores in-frame clones only, minus some. The V and J calls and the clone size are those of that table, but D and trimming were determined from the DNA. Seen here are 150,000 to 200,000 clones, roughly 80% observed once, and the top ten hold around 7.3%. Germline assignment: CDR1 GTSNPN and CDR2 SVGIG (reference sequence). The CDR3 consists of 13 residues. J lost 7 bases, V lost 1 base, and 5 bases had no gene match. The chain employs TRBV30 and TRBJ1-1, with 8 positions matching TRBD1. Material: peripheral blood. The source is a woman aged 70-85 years with COVID-19, enrolled during active disease. CDR3: CAWSASGGLEAFF. For the CDR3, the DNA is TGTGCCTGGAGTGCGTCAGGGGGCCTTGAAGCTTTCTTT.